This T cell receptor (beta chain) comes out of a study of blood T cell repertoires in COVID-19. Looking at the study overall: Samples taken during acute and convalescent COVID-19 were collected in the United States, Italy and Spain. T cells, B-cell-depleted T cells, or PBMCs provided the cDNA or gDNA that served as material.

Seattle patient enrollment occurred during active infection, with longitudinal follow-up thereafter. Original handling: Amplification of reference gene primers was used by the study to estimate nucleated cell counts. The assay was immunoSEQ multiplex PCR, and TCRdb's table has in-frame clones only and misses some. The V and J calls and clone size were taken over from that table, and D and trimming were inferred from the DNA. The table includes approximately 300,000 clones, 80% to 95% detected once. The CDR3 contains 13 residues. Per germline, CDR1 SGHNT and CDR2 YYREEE (reference sequence). V was pared by 4 bases and J by 5 bases, with 13 bases between. This clone is a singleton in its sample.

The chain couples TRBV5-4 to TRBJ2-7; no reliable D call. The clonotype was recovered from a woman in her 30s with COVID-19, enrolled during active disease. Sequencing input: peripheral blood. Here the CDR3 reads CASSQVNGDEQYF. As DNA, the CDR3 is TGTGCCAGCAGCCAGGTGAATGGTGACGAGCAGTACTTC.